This T cell receptor (beta chain) stems from a study of CD8 T cells in Susac syndrome. Overall study: Clinical remission applied to about 8 sequenced Susac syndrome patients, and roughly 6 had active disease. Notes on the study in general: Among active patients and in TEMRA cells, CD8+ clonal expansion in Susac reached its peak.

Worth noting for this clonotype: The antigen remains unidentified.

Reverse transcription of about 0.45 to 1 ug RNA was carried out with random hexamers. MiXCR, applied by TCRdb to the immunoSEQ multiplex PCR reads, yields one record per CDR3 protein. The profile shows some 200,000 distinct CDR3 sequences, roughly 94% of them singletons. Germline loops: CDR1 SQVTM, CDR2 ANQGSEA. The CDR3 length is 12 residues. Trimming stripped 3 bases from V and 5 bases from J, with 10 bases between. Diagnostic criteria defined recently for definite or probable disease were met by the Susac syndrome patients. Negative isolation yielded CD8+ and CD4+ T cells; FACS enriched TEMRA cells.

Sequenced: CD8+ T cells from PBMCs. V is TRBV29-1 and J is TRBJ2-5; no definite D call. The sequence was collected from a human donor with Susac syndrome. In nucleotides, the CDR3 is TGCAGCGTTGATTCGGGTGAGGAGACCCAGTACTTC. Translation: CSVDSGEETQYF.